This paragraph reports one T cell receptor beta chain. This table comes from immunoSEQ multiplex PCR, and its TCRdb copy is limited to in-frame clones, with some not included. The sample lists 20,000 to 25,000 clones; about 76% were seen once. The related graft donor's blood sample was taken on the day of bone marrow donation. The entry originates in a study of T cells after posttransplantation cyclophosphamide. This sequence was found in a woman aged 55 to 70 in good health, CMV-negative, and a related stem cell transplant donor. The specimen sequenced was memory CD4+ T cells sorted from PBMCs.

The CDR3 nucleotides are TGTGCCAGCAGCAATCGTCGGGGGGGAAGGGAGCAGTACTTC. Translating gives CASSNRRGGREQYF. V and J are TRBV28 and TRBJ2-7; TRBD2 matches 8 bases. This CDR3 region has 14 residues. The junction had 11 bases not matched to a gene; V was cut back by 6 bases and J by 7 bases. Germline V gives CDR1 MDHEN, CDR2 SYDVKM.